A single sample gave rise to the 27 T cell receptor beta chains below, sequenced in a study of vaccination effects on CD4 cells after COVID-19. Their recognized antigens are unknown. Measured with immunoSEQ multiplex PCR; TCRdb has only the in-frame clones, and not every one. The data contain tens of thousands of clones, approximately 75% of them singletons. ViraFEST assay sequencing came after antigen-specific CD4+ T cells were expanded with viral peptide pools. Culture lasted 10 days before CD4+ T cell isolation. Nucleocapsid antibodies were negative in the vaccine recipients, who had never had SARS-CoV-2 infection. The sequencing used CD4+ T cells from PBMCs cultured with HCoV-OC43 spike peptides, collected before COVID-19 vaccination. Subset defined: HCoV-OC43 spike overlapping peptide pool stimulation. These receptors originate from a human donor who received a COVID-19 vaccine.

Notes on this clone: The sample carries other DNA sequences with the same CDR3. This sequence joins TRBV7-2 and TRBJ1-5; D unclear. Trimming left V 2 bases short and J 0 bases short, with 2 bases between. The germline V gene encodes CDR1 SGHTA and CDR2 FQGNSA. The CDR3 has 13 residues. CDR3 coding DNA: TGTGCCAGCAGCTTACGTAGCAATCAGCCCCAGCATTTT. It is translated as CASSLRSNQPQHF.

The CDR3 is CASSRRGGLNTGELFF. CDR3 in DNA: TGTGCCAGCAGCCGCCGCGGGGGGTTGAACACCGGGGAGCTGTTTTTT. V usage is TRBV11-2 and J usage is TRBJ2-2; 8 bases fit TRBD2. Germline trimming cut 5 bases from V and 1 base from J; bases unmatched to any gene: 6. The germline V gene encodes CDR1 SGHAT and CDR2 FQNNGV. The CDR3 extends over 16 amino acids.

J is TRBJ1-4 and V is TRBV7-9; D unresolved. In germline, CDR1 is SEHNR, CDR2 FQNEAQ (reference sequence). The V gene lost 1 base and the J gene lost 8 bases, with 14 bases spanning the gap. This CDR3 comprises 15 residues. CDR3 region: CASSLGGGQYEKLFF. The CDR3 nucleotides are TGTGCCAGCAGCTTAGGGGGTGGGCAATACGAAAAACTGTTTTTT.

This clone occurred once. This rearrangement joins TRBV19 to TRBJ1-3, with D possibly being TRBD1 (5 bases). The V and J ends lost 7 bases and 0 bases respectively, with 16 bases between them. Per germline, CDR1 LNHDA and CDR2 SQIVND (reference sequence). There are 16 residues in the CDR3. The CDR3 loop reads CASTLTGTNSGNTIYF. DNA for the CDR3: TGTGCCAGTACACTAACCGGGACGAACTCTGGAAACACCATATATTTT.

This sequence joins TRBV11-2 and TRBJ2-2; TRBD2 agrees at 10 bases. This CDR3 has 18 amino acids. V was pared by 2 bases and J by 1 base, with 7 bases of the junction left unmatched. Germline loops: CDR1 SGHAT, CDR2 FQNNGV. Here the CDR3 reads CASSLRLVAGGNTGELFF. The CDR3 region has the DNA TGTGCCAGCAGCTTAAGATTGGTAGCGGGGGGGAACACCGGGGAGCTGTTTTTT.

The V call is TRBV5-5, the J call TRBJ2-1; possibly TRBD1 for D (5 bases). The CDR3 extends over 14 amino acids. Trimming stripped 5 bases from V and 4 bases from J, with 13 bases between. Per germline, CDR1 SGHKS and CDR2 YYEKEE (reference sequence). The CDR3 DNA follows: TGTGCCAGCAGTTTGTCAGGACAATACAATGAGCAGTTCTTC. Translating gives CASSLSGQYNEQFF.

CDR3: CASNRDRGRQETQYF. CDR3 bases: TGTGCCAGCAACCGGGACAGGGGTCGCCAAGAGACCCAGTACTTC. The V call is TRBV6-5, the J call TRBJ2-5, with TRBD1 matching 10 bases. The trim removed 7 bases at V and 1 base at J, leaving 6 bases unmatched. Looked up from germline, CDR1 is MNHEY and CDR2 is SVGAGI. This CDR3 spans 15 amino acids.

The chain carries TRBV4-2 and TRBJ2-2; no clear D. The germline gives CDR1 LGHNA, CDR2 YNFKEQ. This CDR3 spans 13 amino acids. V dropped 3 bases and J dropped 0 bases, with 2 bases sitting between them. CDR3 coding DNA: TGTGCCAGCAGCCATGCGAACACCGGGGAGCTGTTTTTT. Its translation is CASSHANTGELFF.

V is TRBV7-3 and J is TRBJ1-1; the D gene is possibly TRBD1 (5 bases). The CDR3 runs 14 residues. Per the germline V gene, CDR1 is SGHTA and CDR2 is FQGTGA. Between the trimmed V and J ends, which lost 6 bases and 2 bases, there was a span of 13 bases. This CDR3 is CASSTGASNTEAFF. The CDR3 coding sequence is TGTGCCAGCAGTACAGGTGCCTCTAACACTGAAGCTTTCTTT.

The chain combines TRBV4-3 with TRBJ1-2; 7 nucleotides line up with TRBD1. V lost 0 bases, J lost 4 bases, and 5 bases stayed unmatched. Germline V gene lookup returns CDR1 LGHNA and CDR2 YSLEER. The CDR3 is made up of 15 amino acids. The CDR3 spells CASSQDFQGVYGYTF. In DNA, the CDR3 is TGCGCCAGCAGCCAAGACTTTCAGGGGGTCTATGGCTACACCTTC.

This rearrangement joins TRBV7-3 to TRBJ2-5; 13 bases match TRBD2. With V trimmed by 5 bases and J by 2 bases, 8 bases remained unmatched. There are 17 residues in the CDR3. Germline V gene sequence: CDR1 SGHTA, CDR2 FQGTGA. CDR3 protein: CASSLGLAGDLQETQYF. The CDR3 region has the DNA TGTGCCAGCAGCCTCGGACTAGCGGGGGACCTTCAAGAGACCCAGTACTTC.

The CDR3 nucleotides read TGTGCCACCAGTGATGATCCGGGACCTAACTATGGCTACACCTTC. This encodes CATSDDPGPNYGYTF. The J gene is TRBJ1-2, the V gene TRBV24-1; D possibly corresponds to TRBD1 (5 bases). Between the trimmed V and J ends, which lost 3 bases and 0 bases, there was a span of 10 bases. Germline CDR1 reads KGHDR; CDR2 reads SFDVKD. This CDR3 has 15 residues.

A single count supports this clone. The CDR3 nucleotides read TGTGCCAGCAGCACAGAGGGATCCACTAATAGACCTAGCACAGATACGCAGTATTTT. Protein: CASSTEGSTNRPSTDTQYF. The genes are TRBV21-1 and TRBJ2-3; TRBD2 is the table's D call, not checked against the DNA. TRBV21-1 is a listed pseudogene. The CDR3 totals 19 residues.

This rearrangement joins TRBV27 to TRBJ2-4, with unresolved D. CDR1 MNHEY and CDR2 SMNVEV come from the germline V gene (reference sequence). The CDR3 totals 13 residues. V shed 6 bases and J shed 1 base, with 7 bases lying between them. CDR3 nucleotide sequence: TGTGCCAGCAGGGCTTTGGCCAAAAACATTCAGTACTTC. It yields the protein CASRALAKNIQYF.

The gene calls are TRBV10-1 and TRBJ2-5; D remains unclear. Trimming shortened V by 2 bases and J by 5 bases, and 9 bases separated the two germline ends. This CDR3 comprises 13 residues. The germline V gene has CDR1 WNHNN and CDR2 SYGVQD (reference sequence). CDR3 DNA: TGCGCCAGCAGTGAGGAGAATGTGGAGACCCAGTACTTC. The encoded protein is CASSEENVETQYF.

This clone was observed a handful of times. The rearrangement uses TRBV5-4 and TRBJ2-3; D call uncertain. The germline V gene encodes CDR1 SGHNT and CDR2 YYREEE (reference sequence). The CDR3 covers 13 residues. V gave up 4 bases and J gave up 0 bases, with 6 bases separating them. CDR3 residues: CASSIDSTDTQYF. In nucleotides, the CDR3 is TGTGCCAGCAGCATAGACAGCACAGATACGCAGTATTTT.

This chain uses TRBV29-1 with TRBJ2-5; D gene uncertain. V lost 8 bases and J lost 4, with 5 bases in between. The CDR3 has 9 amino acids. Germline CDR1 is SQVTM and CDR2 is ANQGSEA. CDR3 nucleotide sequence: TGCAGCATCTCAGAGACCCAGTACTTC. Translated, it gives CSISETQYF. Together with reference TRBV29-1 and TRBJ2-5, the CDR3 gives the full variable domain: SAVISQKPSRDICQRGTSLTIQCQVDSQVTMMFWYRQQPGQSLTLIATANQGSEATYESGFVIDKFPISRPNLTFSTLTVSNMSPEDSSIYLCSISETQYFGPGTRLLVL.

The sample holds a few counts of this clone. This sequence joins TRBV7-3 and TRBJ2-2, with unresolved D. Per germline, CDR1 SGHTA and CDR2 FQGTGA. The V end was cut by 5 bases, the J end by 1 base, with 5 bases between. The CDR3 is made up of 13 amino acids. CDR3 nucleotide sequence: TGTGCCAGCAGCCCAATGAACACCGGGGAGCTGTTTTTT. Translation gives CASSPMNTGELFF.

The chain is built from TRBV5-1 and TRBJ1-1; no reliable D call. From germline, CDR1 is SGHRS and CDR2 YFSETQ. There are 14 residues in the CDR3. V lost 2 bases to trimming and J lost 4 bases, with 12 bases between them. This chain's CDR3 is CASSFRTKGTEAFF. The CDR3 DNA sequence: TGCGCCAGCAGCTTCCGGACGAAGGGCACTGAAGCTTTCTTT. The full variable domain, its missing parts supplied by reference TRBV5-1 and TRBJ1-1, is KAGVTQTPRYLIKTRGQQVTLSCSPISGHRSVSWYQQTPGQGLQFLFEYFSETQRNKGNFPGRFSGRQFSNSRSEMNVSTLELGDSALYLCASSFRTKGTEAFFGQGTRLTVV.

This clone has only one observation. The gene calls are TRBV29-1 and TRBJ2-5, with D perhaps TRBD1 or TRBD2 (5 bases each). V was clipped by 6 bases and J by 1 base, with 12 bases between them. Looked up from germline, CDR1 is SQVTM and CDR2 is ANQGSEA. This CDR3 contains 13 residues. The CDR3 here is CSVKDGGQETQYF. Written as DNA, the CDR3 is TGCAGCGTAAAGGATGGGGGCCAAGAGACCCAGTACTTC.

The chain links TRBV30 to TRBJ2-5; D unresolved. V lost 2 bases and J lost 2, with 9 bases in between. Per germline, CDR1 GTSNPN and CDR2 SVGIG (reference sequence). There are 13 residues in the CDR3. CDR3 nucleotides: TGTGCCTGGAGTCTGCCAGCTCAAGAGACCCAGTACTTC. Translated: CAWSLPAQETQYF.

The CDR3 bases are TGTGCCAGCCAGGGAGGGGAAAACATTCAGTACTTC. It yields the protein CASQGGENIQYF. This chain joins TRBV2 and TRBJ2-4, with 7 bases lining up with TRBD2. The germline gives CDR1 SNHLY, CDR2 FYNNEI. V lost 8 bases to trimming and J lost 5 bases; unmatched junction nucleotides: 3. This CDR3 is 12 amino acids long.

The chain couples TRBV21-1 to TRBJ2-1; whether TRBD2, the table's D call, matches the DNA was not checked. TRBV21-1 is described as a pseudogene. The CDR3 extends over 16 amino acids. This CDR3 is CASSTRRGLSYNEQFF. In DNA form, the CDR3 reads TGTGCCAGCAGCACCCGGCGGGGACTATCCTACAATGAGCAGTTCTTC.

This rearrangement joins TRBV28 to TRBJ2-7; D gene uncertain. The germline V and J ends were trimmed by 5 bases and 2 bases, with 13 bases remaining between them. Germline V gives CDR1 MDHEN, CDR2 SYDVKM. The CDR3 runs to 14 residues. In DNA form, the CDR3 reads TGTGCCAGCAGTCCCCCGGGCCCCACCTACGAGCAGTACGTC. Translation: CASSPPGPTYEQYV.

The rearrangement uses TRBV24-1 and TRBJ2-5, with TRBD1 as a possible D gene (6 bases). This CDR3 region has 15 residues. Trimming pared 4 bases from V and 4 bases from J, leaving 15 bases between. In germline, CDR1 is KGHDR, CDR2 SFDVKD. CDR3 residues: CATSDQRGSGETQYF. In nucleotides, the CDR3 is TGTGCCACCAGTGACCAGAGGGGGTCGGGAGAGACCCAGTACTTC.

This clone has a handful of counts. The chain links TRBV5-1 to TRBJ1-2, with a tentative D call TRBD1 (6 bases). The germline V gene encodes CDR1 SGHRS and CDR2 YFSETQ. V was cut by 4 bases and J by 4 bases, with 14 bases left in between. This CDR3 is 14 amino acids long. CDR3 coding DNA: TGCGCCAGCAGCCAACAGGGAGAGAGCTATGGCTACACCTTC. This gives the protein CASSQQGESYGYTF.

The chain has TRBV4-2 and TRBJ2-3, with TRBD2 matching 7 bases. V lost 0 bases, J lost 6 bases, and 9 bases stayed unmatched. The CDR3 is 16 amino acids. CDR1 and CDR2 (germline): LGHNA, YNFKEQ. The CDR3 region is CASSQDRLAVRDTQYF. Here the CDR3 DNA reads TGTGCCAGCAGCCAAGATAGGCTAGCGGTTAGGGATACGCAGTATTTT.